This T cell receptor beta chain was captured by sequencing in a study of shared clonotypes between healthy human individuals. Study-wide background: Three plates each covered CD4 naive and memory; CD8 naive two, CD8 memory one.

In the case of this clone: No antigen is known for it. Since a much larger clone is just one base distant, this may be a read error.

Study-wide findings and caveats: The sole specimen, blood, was sampled, and tissue repertoires likely differ.

In the CD4+ fraction, cells were divided into CD45RA+ naive and CD45RA-negative memory subsets. Here immunoSEQ multiplex PCR was the method, and the copy in TCRdb shows in-frame clones only, minus some. The table lists 950,000 to 1,300,000 clones, approximately 70% of them singletons. Sequenced: memory CD4+ T cells sorted from blood. Noted subset: CD45RA-negative fraction. The sequence came from a man between 18 and 35 years old in good health.

CDR3 DNA sequence: TGCAGCGTTGGTCGGTTCCAAAAGACCCAGTACTTC. This gives the protein CSVGRFQKTQYF. The chain carries TRBV29-1 and TRBJ2-5; no firm D call. Germline values: CDR1 SQVTM, CDR2 ANQGSEA. There are 12 residues in the CDR3.